This entry lists 18 T cell receptor beta chains sequenced from one sample in a study of blood T cell repertoires in COVID-19. Libraries were prepared by immunoSEQ multiplex PCR; TCRdb keeps only in-frame clonotypes and omits some of them. The sample yields some 310,000 clones, around 86% seen once. The sequencing input was peripheral blood. The receptors come from a man aged 50 to 60 with active or convalescent COVID-19.

The rearrangement links TRBV27 to TRBJ1-6; D is uncertain. Germline V gives CDR1 MNHEY, CDR2 SMNVEV (reference sequence). With 2 bases removed from V and 0 bases from J, the gap between germline ends came to 8 bases. The CDR3 loop spans 16 amino acids. The CDR3 here is CASSLKPYSYNSPLHF. The CDR3 bases are TGTGCCAGCAGTTTAAAACCCTACTCCTATAATTCACCCCTCCACTTT.

The rearrangement links TRBV5-4 to TRBJ2-1; 8 bases map to TRBD1. CDR3 size: 15 residues. V lost 4 bases to trimming and J lost 7 bases; unmatched junction nucleotides: 10. Germline-derived CDR1 and CDR2 are SGHNT and YYREEE (reference sequence). The CDR3 sequence: CASSLGQANNNEQFF. CDR3 DNA: TGTGCCAGCAGCCTGGGACAGGCAAATAATAATGAGCAGTTCTTC. Filled out from reference TRBV5-4 and TRBJ2-1, the complete variable domain reads ETGVTQSPTHLIKTRGQQVTLRCSSQSGHNTVSWYQQALGQGPQFIFQYYREEENGRGNFPPRFSGLQFPNYSSELNVNALELDDSALYLCASSLGQANNNEQFFGPGTRLTVL.

The chain links TRBV14 to TRBJ1-2; the match to TRBD1 covers 9 bases. V dropped 4 bases and J dropped 0; count of bases not matched to a gene: 9. This CDR3 comprises 17 residues. In germline, CDR1 is SGHDN, CDR2 FVKESK. CDR3 sequence reads: CASSPYPGDRANYGYTF. CDR3 coding DNA: TGTGCCAGCAGCCCCTATCCCGGGGACAGGGCTAACTATGGCTACACCTTC. Complete variable domain (other parts from reference TRBV14 and TRBJ1-2): EAGVTQFPSHSVIEKGQTVTLRCDPISGHDNLYWYRRVMGKEIKFLLHFVKESKQDESGMPNNRFLAERTGGTYSTLKVQPAELEDSGVYFCASSPYPGDRANYGYTFGSGTRLTVV.

The rearrangement uses TRBV7-9 and TRBJ2-2, with a weak D call TRBD1 (6 bases). V lost 4 bases to trimming and J lost 5 bases, with 14 bases between them. The germline V gene has CDR1 SEHNR and CDR2 FQNEAQ (reference sequence). This CDR3 contains 15 residues. In nucleotides, the CDR3 is TGTGCCAGCAGCTACGGACAGATCTCGACCGGGGAGCTGTTTTTT. Protein product: CASSYGQISTGELFF.

The gene calls are TRBV20-1 and TRBJ1-6; TRBD1 matches 7 bases. The germline CDR1 and CDR2 sequences are DFQATT and SNEGSKA (reference sequence). The CDR3 totals 13 residues. Losses at the gene ends were 3 bases for V and 5 bases for J; bases not matched to a gene: 1. The DNA of the CDR3 is TGCAGTGCTAGTGGGACAGATAATTCACCCCTCCACTTT. It is translated as CSASGTDNSPLHF.

This chain joins TRBV29-1 and TRBJ1-2; TRBD1 might be the D (6 bases). V was shortened by 3 bases and J by 3 bases, with 11 bases between the two germline ends. The germline V gene has CDR1 SQVTM and CDR2 ANQGSEA. The CDR3 sequence is 13 residues long. CDR3 amino acids: CSVDRGWDYGYTF. DNA for the CDR3: TGCAGCGTTGACAGGGGTTGGGACTATGGCTACACCTTC.

This chain links TRBV10-3 with TRBJ2-1, with 9 nucleotides matching TRBD2. The CDR3 sequence is 14 residues long. V was pared by 5 bases and J by 5 bases, with 4 bases of the junction left unmatched. CDR1 and CDR2 (germline): ENHRY, SYGVKD. The CDR3 DNA sequence: TGTGCCATCAGTCGGACTAGCGACAACAATGAGCAGTTCTTC. Amino acid sequence: CAISRTSDNNEQFF.

This clone occurred a few times. The chain carries TRBV12-3 or TRBV12-4 and TRBJ2-7, with D perhaps matching TRBD2 (6 bases). The CDR3 totals 13 residues. The germline V and J ends were trimmed by 8 bases and 4 bases, with 15 bases remaining between them. CDR3 sequence reads: CASRGGGKYEQYF. CDR3 bases: TGTGCCAGCCGGGGTGGGGGGAAATACGAGCAGTACTTC.

This chain joins TRBV12-5 and TRBJ2-7; 11 nucleotides agree with TRBD1. CDR3 size: 15 residues. V shed 5 bases and J 1 base; nucleotides not matched to a gene: 4. The germline gives CDR1 LGHNT, CDR2 FRNRAP. Here the CDR3 reads CASGGDRGGSYEQYF. The CDR3 nucleotides read TGTGCTAGTGGTGGGGACAGGGGGGGGTCCTACGAGCAGTACTTC.

This chain links TRBV28 with TRBJ2-7; 7 nucleotides agree with TRBD2. The CDR3 spans 15 residues. Germline V gives CDR1 MDHEN, CDR2 SYDVKM. V shed 3 bases and J 6 bases; nucleotides not matched to a gene: 11. The CDR3 protein is CASSLIGREGAEQYF. CDR3 sequence (DNA): TGTGCCAGCAGTTTGATCGGCAGGGAGGGTGCCGAGCAGTACTTC.

The sample holds one count of this clone. The chain employs TRBV18 and TRBJ1-1; perhaps TRBD1 as D (6 bases). CDR3 length equals 15 residues. V dropped 3 bases and J dropped 0 bases, with 11 bases sitting between them. The germline CDR1 and CDR2 sequences are KGHSH and LQKENI. DNA of the CDR3: TGTGCCAGCTCACCGGGAGACAGGCTGAACACTGAAGCTTTCTTT. The encoded protein is CASSPGDRLNTEAFF.

The sample holds a few counts of this clone. The rearrangement uses TRBV9 and TRBJ2-5, with 8 bases aligning to TRBD1. V was clipped by 3 bases and J by 7 bases; unmatched bases: 8. The CDR3 length is 14 residues. The germline V gene has CDR1 SGDLS and CDR2 YYNGEE. The CDR3, as DNA: TGTGCCAGCAGCGAGACAGGGGTTGGGGTGACCCAGTACTTC. This codes for CASSETGVGVTQYF. Combining the CDR3 with reference TRBV9 and TRBJ2-5 gives the whole variable domain DSGVTQTPKHLITATGQRVTLRCSPRSGDLSVYWYQQSLDQGLQFLIQYYNGEERAKGNILERFSAQQFPDLHSELNLSSLELGDSALYFCASSETGVGVTQYFGPGTRLLVL.

This clone occurred once. The genes are TRBV27 and TRBJ2-2, with 7 bases aligning to TRBD1. J lost 1 base, V lost 5 bases, and 13 bases had no gene match. Germline V CDR1 and CDR2: MNHEY, SMNVEV (reference sequence). This CDR3 is 18 amino acids long. The CDR3 reads CASSPHPTGNQNTGELFF. In DNA form, the CDR3 reads TGTGCCAGCAGTCCCCACCCGACAGGGAACCAGAACACCGGGGAGCTGTTTTTT.

The V gene is TRBV7-3, the J gene TRBJ2-1, with D unclear. This CDR3 spans 15 amino acids. Trimming removed 4 bases from V and 0 bases from J, with 10 bases in between. Per the germline V gene, CDR1 is SGHTA and CDR2 is FQGTGA. The CDR3 coding sequence is TGTGCCAGCAGCTCCTATCGAAGCTCCTACAATGAGCAGTTCTTC. Its translation: CASSSYRSSYNEQFF.

The chain joins TRBV30 to TRBJ2-5, with D possibly TRBD1 on 6 matching bases. Germline V lookup: CDR1 GTSNPN, CDR2 SVGIG (reference sequence). This CDR3 spans 14 amino acids. Trimming took 1 base from V and 2 from J, leaving 11 bases between them. CDR3 DNA: TGTGCCTGGAGTGCAGGGGTCGTGCAAGAGACCCAGTACTTC. Translating it yields CAWSAGVVQETQYF.

The V call is TRBV6-5, the J call TRBJ2-7; 12 bases line up with TRBD1. With V trimmed by 5 bases and J by 7 bases, 9 bases remained unmatched. CDR1 is MNHEY, CDR2 SVGAGI, per germline. The CDR3 runs to 15 residues. The CDR3 region has the DNA TGTGCCAGCAGTAACCGGGACAGGGGGCGTGAGGAGCAGTACTTC. Residues: CASSNRDRGREEQYF.

V and J are TRBV28 and TRBJ1-2, with 8 bases aligning to TRBD1. Unmatched junction bases numbered 8, after V lost 3 bases and J lost 5 bases. CDR1 is MDHEN and CDR2 is SYDVKM in the germline V gene. This CDR3 is 15 amino acids long. CDR3 sequence reads: CASSFPTTGGYGYTF. Written as DNA, the CDR3 is TGTGCCAGCAGTTTCCCCACCACAGGGGGATATGGCTACACCTTC.

The rearrangement joins TRBV18 to TRBJ1-3; 7 bases map to TRBD1. The CDR3 extends over 16 amino acids. The germline CDR1 and CDR2 sequences are KGHSH and LQKENI. Trimming took 3 bases from V and 2 from J; bases not matched to a gene: 7. The CDR3 region is CASSPPNRGTGNTIYF. For the CDR3, the DNA is TGTGCCAGCTCACCCCCGAACAGGGGAACTGGAAACACCATATATTTT.